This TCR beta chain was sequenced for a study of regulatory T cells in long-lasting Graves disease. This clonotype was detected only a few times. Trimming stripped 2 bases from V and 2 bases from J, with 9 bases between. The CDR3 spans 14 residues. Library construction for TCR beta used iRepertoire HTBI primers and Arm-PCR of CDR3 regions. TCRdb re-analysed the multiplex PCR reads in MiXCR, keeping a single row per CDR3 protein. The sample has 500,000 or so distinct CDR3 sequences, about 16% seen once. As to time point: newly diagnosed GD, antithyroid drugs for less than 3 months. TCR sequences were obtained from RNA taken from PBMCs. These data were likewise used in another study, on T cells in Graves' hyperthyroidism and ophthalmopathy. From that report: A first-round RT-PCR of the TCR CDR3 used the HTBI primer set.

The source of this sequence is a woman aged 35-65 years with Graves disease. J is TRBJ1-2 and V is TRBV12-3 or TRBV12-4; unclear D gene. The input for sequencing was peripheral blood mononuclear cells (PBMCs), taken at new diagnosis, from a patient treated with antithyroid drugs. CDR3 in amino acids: CASSLSYGNYGYTF. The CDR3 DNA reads TGTGCCAGCAGTTTATCTTATGGGAACTATGGCTACACCTTC.